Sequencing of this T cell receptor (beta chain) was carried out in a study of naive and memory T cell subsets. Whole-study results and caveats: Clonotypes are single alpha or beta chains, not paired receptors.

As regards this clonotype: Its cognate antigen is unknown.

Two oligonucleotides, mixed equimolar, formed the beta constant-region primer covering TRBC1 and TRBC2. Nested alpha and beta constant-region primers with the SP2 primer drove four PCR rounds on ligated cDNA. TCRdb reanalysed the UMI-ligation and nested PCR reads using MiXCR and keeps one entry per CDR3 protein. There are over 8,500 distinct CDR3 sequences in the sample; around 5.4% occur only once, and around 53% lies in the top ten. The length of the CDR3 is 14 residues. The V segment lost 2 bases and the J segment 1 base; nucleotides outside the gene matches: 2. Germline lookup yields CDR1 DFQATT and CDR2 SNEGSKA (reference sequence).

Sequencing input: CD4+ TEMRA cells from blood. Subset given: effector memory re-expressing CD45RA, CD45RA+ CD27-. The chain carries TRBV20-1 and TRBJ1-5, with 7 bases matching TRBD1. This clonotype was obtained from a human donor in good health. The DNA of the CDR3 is TGCAGTGCTAGAAGGGGGCAGAGCAATCAGCCCCAGCATTTT. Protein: CSARRGQSNQPQHF.